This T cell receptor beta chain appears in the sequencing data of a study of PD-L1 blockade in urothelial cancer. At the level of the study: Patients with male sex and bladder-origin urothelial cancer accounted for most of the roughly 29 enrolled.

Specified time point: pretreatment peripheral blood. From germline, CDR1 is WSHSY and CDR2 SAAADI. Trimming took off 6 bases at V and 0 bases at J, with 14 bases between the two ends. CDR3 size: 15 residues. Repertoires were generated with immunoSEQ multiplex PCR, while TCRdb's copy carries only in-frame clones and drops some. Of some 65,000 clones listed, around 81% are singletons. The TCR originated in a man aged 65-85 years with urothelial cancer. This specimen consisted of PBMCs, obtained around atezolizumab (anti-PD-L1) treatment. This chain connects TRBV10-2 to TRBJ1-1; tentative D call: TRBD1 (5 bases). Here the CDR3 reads CASRRAGHLNTEAFF. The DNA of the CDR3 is TGCGCCAGCAGGAGAGCAGGACATCTGAACACTGAAGCTTTCTTT.